The 16 T cell receptor beta chains below all came from one sample that was sequenced in a study of OX40 agonist ivuxolimab in advanced cancers. Only in-frame clones appear in the TCRdb table, and some are missing; sequencing was by immunoSEQ multiplex PCR. The sample lists 100,000 to 140,000 clones; 80% to 95% were seen once. Sequencing used CD4+ or CD8+ T cells sorted from blood, obtained in a trial of the OX40 agonist ivuxolimab. The receptors stem from an adult with an advanced solid tumor such as melanoma, head and neck, liver or kidney cancer.

The J gene is TRBJ1-1, the V gene TRBV2; 7 bases match TRBD1. V lost 6 bases, J lost 4 bases, and 11 bases stayed unmatched. Germline values: CDR1 SNHLY, CDR2 FYNNEI. This CDR3 region has 15 residues. The CDR3 loop reads CASRRQGVGSTEAFF. For the CDR3, the DNA is TGTGCCAGCAGGCGTCAGGGGGTCGGGAGCACTGAAGCTTTCTTT.

This sequence joins TRBV6-1 and TRBJ1-2; the D gene is possibly TRBD1 (5 bases). This CDR3 has 13 residues. Trimming took off 1 base at V and 8 bases at J, with 11 bases between the two ends. Per the germline V gene, CDR1 is MNHNS and CDR2 is SASEGT. In DNA, the CDR3 is TGTGCCAGCAGTGAAGACCGGCAGGGCGGCTACACCTTC. Amino acids: CASSEDRQGGYTF.

The chain links TRBV7-9 to TRBJ2-7; D unresolved. The CDR3 extends over 11 amino acids. Germline assignment: CDR1 SEHNR and CDR2 FQNEAQ (reference sequence). With 0 bases removed from V and 11 bases from J, the gap between germline ends came to 8 bases. The chain's CDR3 is CASSLAEKEYF. CDR3 nucleotides: TGTGCCAGCAGCTTAGCGGAAAAGGAGTACTTC.

V usage is TRBV7-2 and J usage is TRBJ2-5, with D possibly matching TRBD2 (5 bases). This CDR3 has 15 residues. Germline CDR1 reads SGHTA; CDR2 reads FQGNSA. V was pared by 5 bases and J by 5 bases, with 18 bases between. The CDR3 DNA is TGTGCCAGCAGCCTCCGGGGTGAGGCAACCGAGACCCAGTACTTC. Its protein is CASSLRGEATETQYF.

The genes are TRBV27 and TRBJ2-1; a weak D match, TRBD1 (5 bases). V lost 0 bases to trimming and J lost 8 bases, with 8 bases between them. CDR1 and CDR2 from the germline V gene are MNHEY and SMNVEV (reference sequence). This CDR3 comprises 13 residues. The CDR3 bases are TGTGCCAGCAGTTTATCGCAGGGCGATGAGCAGTTCTTC. It encodes CASSLSQGDEQFF.

J is TRBJ1-5 and V is TRBV19; D gene ambiguous. V lost 7 bases and J lost 5, with 9 bases in between. Germline CDR1 LNHDA, CDR2 SQIVND (reference sequence). The CDR3 contains 12 residues. Written as DNA, the CDR3 is TGTGCCAGTAAGAAGTCGGATCAGCCCCAGCATTTT. As protein: CASKKSDQPQHF.

This chain connects TRBV5-1 to TRBJ2-2; D perhaps matches TRBD2 (5 bases). The CDR3 has 15 amino acids. V shed 1 base and J shed 1 base, with 8 bases lying between them. Germline V gene data show CDR1 as SGHRS and CDR2 as YFSETQ. DNA for the CDR3: TGCGCCAGCAGCTTGTCCCGGGGGAACACCGGGGAGCTGTTTTTT. It translates to CASSLSRGNTGELFF.

The chain joins TRBV28 to TRBJ2-5; TRBD2 matches at 7 bases. This CDR3 has 13 amino acids. V was clipped by 5 bases and J by 5 bases; unmatched bases: 5. Germline V gives CDR1 MDHEN, CDR2 SYDVKM. CDR3 in amino acids: CASSRGRVETQYF. The CDR3 region has the DNA TGTGCCAGCAGTCGCGGGAGAGTGGAGACCCAGTACTTC.

The chain couples TRBV6-5 to TRBJ2-1; D is perhaps TRBD2 (6 bases). Per germline, CDR1 MNHEY and CDR2 SVGAGI. Trimming removed 6 bases at V and 5 bases at J, with 11 bases between. The CDR3 runs to 13 residues. This chain's CDR3 is CASRPTSHNEQFF. CDR3 DNA sequence: TGTGCCAGCAGGCCGACTAGTCACAATGAGCAGTTCTTC.

The chain links TRBV11-3 to TRBJ2-7, with no clear D. Germline CDR1 reads SGHNT; CDR2 reads YENEEA. V was clipped by 1 base and J by 1 base, with 2 bases between them. The CDR3 sequence is 12 residues long. Here the CDR3 DNA reads TGTGCCAGCAGCTTAGGGTCCTACGAGCAGTACTTC. Amino acids: CASSLGSYEQYF.

The V and J genes are TRBV12-5 and TRBJ2-1, with 7 positions matching TRBD2. The CDR3 spans 15 residues. V gave up 2 bases and J gave up 4 bases; unmatched junction bases: 5. CDR1 is LGHNT and CDR2 is FRNRAP in the germline V gene. The CDR3 DNA reads TGTGCTAGTGGTTTGCCCCGGGGAGGGTACAATGAGCAGTTCTTC. Its protein is CASGLPRGGYNEQFF.

This clone has a single count. The rearrangement uses TRBV27 and TRBJ2-7; TRBD1 matches at 10 bases. V lost 4 bases, J lost 5 bases, and 11 bases stayed unmatched. The CDR3 has 16 residues. Germline values: CDR1 MNHEY, CDR2 SMNVEV (reference sequence). The CDR3 coding sequence is TGTGCCAGCAGTTCCCGACCGGGACAGGGGAGCGACGAGCAGTACTTC. It specifies CASSSRPGQGSDEQYF.

This rearrangement joins TRBV6-4 to TRBJ1-2; D ambiguous. The CDR3 sequence is 15 residues long. Looked up from germline, CDR1 is MRHNA and CDR2 is SNTAGT. Trimming left V 4 bases short and J 4 bases short, with 16 bases between. CDR3 protein: CASSAGPREGYGYTF. The CDR3 DNA reads TGTGCCAGCAGTGCGGGCCCGAGGGAGGGCTATGGCTACACCTTC.

V usage is TRBV6-6 and J usage is TRBJ1-1, with D perhaps matching TRBD1 (6 bases). The germline V gene has CDR1 MNHNY and CDR2 SVGAGI (reference sequence). There are 12 residues in the CDR3. Trimming stripped 6 bases from V and 4 bases from J, with 9 bases between. The CDR3 protein is CASSQGSTEAFF. As DNA, the CDR3 is TGTGCCAGCAGCCAGGGGTCCACTGAAGCTTTCTTT.

The chain employs TRBV5-1 and TRBJ2-1; D is ambiguous. V was cut by 1 base and J by 0 bases, with 11 bases left in between. Germline V gene sequence: CDR1 SGHRS, CDR2 YFSETQ. The length of the CDR3 is 16 residues. Written as DNA, the CDR3 is TGCGCCAGCAGCTTGACGGGCGGCAACTCCTACAATGAGCAGTTCTTC. This gives the protein CASSLTGGNSYNEQFF.

This chain uses TRBV7-3 with TRBJ1-1; D not resolved. This CDR3 has 14 amino acids. With 3 bases removed from V and 6 bases from J, the gap between germline ends came to 14 bases. CDR1 and CDR2 from the germline V gene are SGHTA and FQGTGA. The CDR3: CASSFPGRAAEAFF. As DNA, the CDR3 is TGTGCCAGCAGCTTCCCGGGGAGGGCAGCTGAAGCTTTCTTT.